The 16 T cell receptor beta chains reported below all come from one sample, sequenced in a study of blood T cell repertoires in COVID-19. Method: immunoSEQ multiplex PCR; TCRdb's copy keeps in-frame clones and lacks some. The sample includes about 14,000 clones, roughly 88% of them seen just once. What was sequenced was peripheral blood. Receptors were obtained from a woman between 50 and 59 years old with active or convalescent COVID-19.

This clone has just one count. The DNA for the CDR3 is TGCGCCAGCAGCTTGGTGGGGGGGCCGACAAATTCCTATGGCTACACCTTC. Residues: CASSLVGGPTNSYGYTF. The chain carries TRBV5-1 and TRBJ1-2, with a weak D call TRBD1 (6 bases). Per the germline V gene, CDR1 is SGHRS and CDR2 is YFSETQ. CDR3 length equals 17 residues. Trimming cost V 0 bases and J 4 bases, with 19 bases left between them.

The V and J genes are TRBV3-1 (or the pseudogene TRBV3-2) and TRBJ2-7; TRBD1 is a possible D gene (5 bases). Germline loops: CDR1 LGHDT, CDR2 YNNKEL (reference sequence). This CDR3 region has 15 residues. The V end was cut by 0 bases, the J end by 6 bases, with 15 bases between. The CDR3 loop is CASSQDPQGFAEQYF. In DNA, the CDR3 is TGTGCCAGCAGCCAAGATCCGCAGGGTTTCGCCGAGCAGTACTTC.

The rearrangement uses TRBV6-5 and TRBJ1-3; no clear D. This CDR3 spans 15 amino acids. Germline CDR1 and CDR2: MNHEY and SVGAGI. V lost 4 bases to trimming and J lost 0 bases, with 10 bases between them. CDR3 DNA sequence: TGTGCCAGCAGTTTAGACATCGCCTCTGGAAACACCATATATTTT. It encodes CASSLDIASGNTIYF.

This clone showed up just a few times. The chain is built from TRBV7-2 and TRBJ2-7; tentative D call: TRBD1 (7 bases). This CDR3 is 15 amino acids long. Trimming pared 4 bases from V and 3 bases from J, leaving 16 bases between. Germline V CDR1 and CDR2: SGHTA, FQGNSA. CDR3 residues: CASSSQGGQVYEQYF. As DNA, the CDR3 is TGTGCCAGCAGCTCGCAGGGGGGTCAAGTCTACGAGCAGTACTTC.

This sequence joins TRBV5-6 and TRBJ2-3; TRBD2 aligns across 7 bases. The CDR3 is made up of 11 amino acids. Germline loops: CDR1 SGHDT, CDR2 YYEEEE. V gave up 6 bases and J gave up 7 bases; unmatched junction bases: 2. The CDR3 region is CASKRGYTQYF. Written as DNA, the CDR3 is TGTGCCAGCAAGCGGGGTTATACGCAGTATTTT.

The chain links TRBV27 to TRBJ2-3; D may be TRBD1 (5 bases). The germline gives CDR1 MNHEY, CDR2 SMNVEV (reference sequence). With 2 bases removed from V and 6 bases from J, the gap between germline ends came to 12 bases. This CDR3 is 14 amino acids long. The CDR3 protein is CASSLNRDSDTQYF. CDR3 nucleotides: TGTGCCAGCAGTTTAAACAGAGACAGCGATACGCAGTATTTT.

The chain is built from TRBV19 and TRBJ1-6, with unresolved D. Germline V gene sequence: CDR1 LNHDA, CDR2 SQIVND (reference sequence). Trimming left V 2 bases short and J 8 bases short, with 10 bases between. The CDR3 consists of 14 residues. The chain's CDR3 is CASSIYTPDSPLHF. In DNA, the CDR3 is TGTGCCAGTAGTATATATACGCCGGATTCACCCCTCCACTTT.

The V gene is TRBV2, the J gene TRBJ2-2, with D perhaps TRBD1 (6 bases). With 6 bases removed from V and 2 bases from J, the gap between germline ends came to 10 bases. This CDR3 is 14 amino acids long. The germline V gene has CDR1 SNHLY and CDR2 FYNNEI. In DNA, the CDR3 is TGTGCCAGCAGGAGGGACATCAACACCGGGGAGCTGTTTTTT. Amino acid sequence: CASRRDINTGELFF.

This chain joins TRBV4-2 and TRBJ2-1; a weak D match, TRBD2 (5 bases). Germline V CDR1 and CDR2: LGHNA, YNFKEQ. Trimming removed 6 bases from V and 8 bases from J, with 14 bases in between. The CDR3 runs 13 residues. The CDR3 loop is CASRSGADYEQFF. The CDR3 DNA follows: TGTGCCAGCAGGAGCGGCGCCGACTATGAGCAGTTCTTC.

With regard to this clone: Given a far larger clone just one base away, this is likely a sequencing read error. This chain links TRBV7-9 with TRBJ2-7, with 8 bases lining up with TRBD2. J lost 4 bases, V lost 4 bases, and 3 bases had no gene match. Germline CDR1 is SEHNR and CDR2 is FQNEAQ (reference sequence). This CDR3 has 13 amino acids. The CDR3 coding sequence is TGTGCCAGCAGCTCTCGGGGGGGGTACGAGCAGTACTTC. As protein: CASSSRGGYEQYF.

The count of this clone is one. A read error is likely, as this CDR3 ends without the conserved phenylalanine or tryptophan. The DNA is left out, because the CDR3 cannot be placed on it with certainty; the CDR3 is given as TCRdb lists it. The V gene is TRBV5-1, the J gene TRBJ1-4. Looked up from germline, CDR1 is SGHRS and CDR2 is YFSETQ. The CDR3 numbers 8 amino acids, ends counted. The CDR3 reads CASSSPVG.

The chain employs TRBV18 and TRBJ2-3, with TRBD2 identical over 7 bases. Germline V CDR1 and CDR2: KGHSH, LQKENI. V was pared by 5 bases and J by 3 bases, with 2 bases of the junction left unmatched. The CDR3 runs to 13 residues. CDR3: CASSAGGTDTQYF. CDR3 coding DNA: TGTGCCAGCTCAGCCGGGGGGACAGATACGCAGTATTTT.

V is TRBV24-1 and J is TRBJ2-2; 10 nucleotides match TRBD2. The CDR3 is 18 residues long. Germline lookup yields CDR1 KGHDR and CDR2 SFDVKD. V lost 4 bases, J lost 3 bases, and 10 bases stayed unmatched. In DNA form, the CDR3 reads TGTGCCACCAGTGACGGGAGCGGGGGGGCCCCTTACACCGGGGAGCTGTTTTTT. This codes for CATSDGSGGAPYTGELFF.

This rearrangement joins TRBV18 to TRBJ1-1; D call uncertain. V lost 6 bases and J lost 3, with 26 bases in between. CDR1 is KGHSH and CDR2 is LQKENI in the germline V gene. The CDR3 sequence is 18 residues long. DNA for the CDR3: TGTGCCAGCTCTGCTTGGGAGAAAGCGGGGATTTCGGACACTGAAGCTTTCTTT. Its protein product is CASSAWEKAGISDTEAFF.

The V gene is TRBV5-1, the J gene TRBJ2-7, with D possibly being TRBD1 (6 bases). The CDR3 runs to 13 residues. V lost 4 bases, J lost 1 base, and 9 bases lay in between. Per the germline V gene, CDR1 is SGHRS and CDR2 is YFSETQ. CDR3 region: CASSKDSSYEQYF. CDR3 DNA sequence: TGCGCCAGCAGCAAGGACAGTTCCTACGAGCAGTACTTC.

This clone was observed a single time. The genes are TRBV6-5 and TRBJ1-1; D remains unclear. This CDR3 has 14 residues. The germline CDR1 and CDR2 sequences are MNHEY and SVGAGI. The ends were cut back, 6 bases at V and 0 bases at J, with 11 bases in the middle. CDR3 coding DNA: TGTGCCAGCAGGAGGGAGTTCATGAACACTGAAGCTTTCTTT. This codes for CASRREFMNTEAFF.